Below, 9 T cell receptor beta chains from the same sample are listed, as sequenced in a study of PD-1 blockade in classical Hodgkin lymphoma. Relapses following autologous stem cell transplantation were seen in all patients, with brentuximab vedotin exposure varying. Thawed PBMCs were the source of CD4+ T cells, purified by magnetic negative selection. The protocol was immunoSEQ multiplex PCR, while the TCRdb copy is restricted to in-frame clones and leaves out a portion. The table includes more than 7,500 clones, 74% detected once. Here the sequenced sample was CD4+ T cells from blood, taken at baseline. Receptor source: a human donor with classical Hodgkin lymphoma.

The V gene is TRBV28, the J gene TRBJ1-2, with D maybe TRBD1 (5 bases). Per germline, CDR1 MDHEN and CDR2 SYDVKM. Deletions cut 2 bases from V and 7 bases from J, with 14 bases between. This CDR3 is built from 14 residues. This CDR3 is CASSLGMGVGGYTF. The CDR3 DNA is TGTGCCAGCAGTTTAGGAATGGGGGTGGGTGGCTACACCTTC.

The V gene is TRBV10-2, the J gene TRBJ2-2, with D maybe TRBD1 (6 bases). Trimming pared 7 bases from V and 4 bases from J, leaving 13 bases between. CDR3 size: 14 residues. CDR1 is WSHSY, CDR2 SAAADI, per germline. The DNA of the CDR3 is TGCGCCAGCAAGGCTGAGGGGGTCACCGGGGAGCTGTTTTTT. Protein product: CASKAEGVTGELFF.

The chain carries TRBV5-1 and TRBJ2-3; D is undetermined. The CDR3 has 15 residues. Trimming pared 3 bases from V and 2 bases from J, leaving 13 bases between. Germline values: CDR1 SGHRS, CDR2 YFSETQ. In DNA, the CDR3 is TGCGCCAGCAGCTCCTCCCAGACTTTCACAGATACGCAGTATTTT. It translates to CASSSSQTFTDTQYF.

The chain links TRBV10-1 to TRBJ2-7; no clear D gene. V was shortened by 5 bases and J by 0 bases, with 11 bases between the two germline ends. Looked up from germline, CDR1 is WNHNN and CDR2 is SYGVQD (reference sequence). The CDR3 sequence is 14 residues long. The CDR3 sequence: CASSPNMGSYEQYF. CDR3 bases: TGCGCCAGCAGTCCTAACATGGGCTCCTACGAGCAGTACTTC.

This clone appeared a few times. V is TRBV4-1 and J is TRBJ1-2; D might be TRBD1 (5 bases). The CDR3 covers 15 residues. V lost 6 bases and J lost 5, with 19 bases in between. Per the germline V gene, CDR1 is MGHRA and CDR2 is YSYEKL. The CDR3 reads CASRGFWDGSYGYTF. CDR3 coding DNA: TGCGCCAGCAGGGGTTTTTGGGACGGATCTTATGGCTACACCTTC.

The V call is TRBV7-9, the J call TRBJ2-7, with D perhaps being TRBD1 or TRBD2 (5 bases each). V was cut by 5 bases and J by 0 bases, with 14 bases left in between. Germline V gene sequence: CDR1 SEHNR, CDR2 FQNEAQ (reference sequence). This CDR3 is 15 amino acids long. CDR3 nucleotide sequence: TGTGCCAGCAGCCCGGGACCAGGAACCTCCTACGAGCAGTACTTC. Protein sequence: CASSPGPGTSYEQYF.

The gene calls are TRBV29-1 and TRBJ2-7; maybe TRBD1 (6 bases). Per germline, CDR1 SQVTM and CDR2 ANQGSEA. This CDR3 contains 17 residues. V was cut by 7 bases and J by 2 bases, with 27 bases left in between. CDR3 nucleotides: TGCAGCGCCTCTCGGATGGCCGACAGGTTATCTACCTACGAGCAGTACTTC. Translated, it gives CSASRMADRLSTYEQYF.

The chain carries TRBV6-1 and TRBJ1-2; 9 positions match TRBD1. Germline CDR1 is MNHNS and CDR2 is SASEGT. V lost 6 bases to trimming and J lost 7 bases; unmatched junction nucleotides: 6. This CDR3 region has 13 residues. The CDR3 sequence is CASREDRGGGYTF. The CDR3 DNA is TGTGCCAGCAGAGAGGACAGGGGTGGTGGCTACACCTTC.

This clone showed up just once. The chain employs TRBV19 and TRBJ1-2; D is possibly TRBD1 (5 bases). Trimming shortened V by 5 bases and J by 5 bases, and 6 bases separated the two germline ends. Germline V CDR1 and CDR2: LNHDA, SQIVND (reference sequence). CDR3 size: 11 residues. CDR3 in DNA: TGTGCCAGTAGTGACAGATATGGCTACACCTTC. It is translated as CASSDRYGYTF.